The present T cell receptor (beta chain) was sequenced within a study of cytomegalovirus exposure and HLA in healthy donors. Trimming took 0 bases from V and 4 from J; bases not matched to a gene: 12. The CDR3 covers 18 residues. The germline V gene has CDR1 SGDLS and CDR2 YYNGEE. Both 60 Vbeta primers and 13 Jbeta primers went into the PCR. Clones were read by immunoSEQ multiplex PCR, and TCRdb kept only the in-frame ones, dropping some. The sample contains a few hundred thousand clones, about nine tenths of which appear only once. V is TRBV9 and J is TRBJ2-2; 7 bases agree with TRBD2. The receptor was derived from a girl aged 2-9 years in good health and CMV-seronegative. The sequenced sample was PBMCs. The CDR3 protein is CASSVEASGILATGELFF. The CDR3 DNA follows: TGTGCCAGCAGCGTAGAGGCTAGCGGCATACTTGCCACCGGGGAGCTGTTTTTT.